The table lists the clone carrying this TCR beta chain with a few counts. The source of the sample is a study of blood T cell repertoires in COVID-19. About the research overall: The United States, Italy and Spain were the sources of the acute and convalescent COVID-19 samples. T cells, B-cell-depleted T cells, or PBMCs provided the cDNA or gDNA that served as material.

In the source study's methods: For nucleated cells, counts were estimated from reference gene primer amplification. The assay was immunoSEQ multiplex PCR, and TCRdb's table has in-frame clones only and misses some. V and J calls and clone size are given by that table; D and trimming were obtained from the DNA. The sample lists about 140,000 clones, roughly four fifths occurring once. The CDR3 loop spans 15 amino acids. Germline loops: CDR1 SGDLS, CDR2 YYNGEE. V shed 0 bases and J shed 2 bases, with 11 bases lying between them. The specimen sequenced was peripheral blood. This TCR was sampled from a woman of 80 years or more with active or convalescent COVID-19. The chain recombines TRBV9 with TRBJ1-1; no clear D. The CDR3 sequence: CASSVVWPSNTEAFF. The DNA of the CDR3 is TGTGCCAGCAGCGTAGTCTGGCCCTCCAACACTGAAGCTTTCTTT.